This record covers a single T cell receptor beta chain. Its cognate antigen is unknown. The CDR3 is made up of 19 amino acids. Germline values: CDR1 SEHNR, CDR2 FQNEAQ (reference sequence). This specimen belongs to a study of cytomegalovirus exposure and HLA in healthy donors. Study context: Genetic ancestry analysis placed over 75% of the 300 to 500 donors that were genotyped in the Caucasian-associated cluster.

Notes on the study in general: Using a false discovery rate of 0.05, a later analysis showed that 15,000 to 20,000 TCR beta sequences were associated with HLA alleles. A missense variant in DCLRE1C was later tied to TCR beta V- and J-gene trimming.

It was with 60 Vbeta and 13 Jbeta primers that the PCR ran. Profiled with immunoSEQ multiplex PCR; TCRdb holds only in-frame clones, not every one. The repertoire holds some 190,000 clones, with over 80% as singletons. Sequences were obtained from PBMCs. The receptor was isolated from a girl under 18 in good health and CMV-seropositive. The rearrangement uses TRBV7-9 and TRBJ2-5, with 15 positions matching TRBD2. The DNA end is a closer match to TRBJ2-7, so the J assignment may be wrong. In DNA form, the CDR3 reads TGTGCCAGCAGCCCCCCCCGGGGACTAGCGGGAGGAGGGACCTACGAGCAGTACTTC. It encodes CASSPPRGLAGGGTYEQYF.